The 19 T cell receptor beta chains below all came from one sample that was sequenced in a study of graft-versus-host responses after intestinal transplantation. Sequenced by immunoSEQ multiplex PCR; TCRdb stores in-frame clones only, minus some. The table records 93,000 or so clones, 93% of them present only once. Which antigens these TCRs recognize remains unknown. The source was unstimulated CD8+ T cells sorted from spleen or lymph node cells, collected before intestinal transplant. The receptors were gathered from a human donor who received an intestinal transplant.

The genes are TRBV1 and TRBJ1-1; the table assigns TRBD1, which was not confirmed against the DNA. TRBV1 is classified as a pseudogene. The CDR3 has 17 amino acids. The CDR3 nucleotides read TGCACCAGCAGCCAAGAAACGGGGACATCCGGCAACACTGAAGCTTTCTTT. Translation gives CTSSQETGTSGNTEAFF.

This rearrangement joins TRBV4-1 to TRBJ2-5; 14 positions match TRBD2. V dropped 0 bases and J dropped 0; count of bases not matched to a gene: 12. The CDR3 covers 21 residues. Germline V gene lookup returns CDR1 MGHRA and CDR2 YSYEKL. The CDR3: CASSQEGGTGTSGGNQETQYF. CDR3 coding DNA: TGCGCCAGCAGCCAAGAGGGTGGAACCGGGACTAGCGGGGGAAACCAAGAGACCCAGTACTTC.

V and J are TRBV7-9 and TRBJ2-5; D is ambiguous. V was trimmed by 5 bases and J by 3 bases, leaving 10 bases between them. Per germline, CDR1 SEHNR and CDR2 FQNEAQ (reference sequence). CDR3 size: 13 residues. The CDR3 loop reads CASSPPYEETQYF. For the CDR3, the DNA is TGTGCCAGCAGCCCCCCGTACGAAGAGACCCAGTACTTC.

The chain joins TRBV7-9 to TRBJ1-2; perhaps TRBD1 as D (6 bases). Germline V gives CDR1 SEHNR, CDR2 FQNEAQ (reference sequence). The CDR3 is 17 amino acids. V was cut by 5 bases and J by 6 bases, with 25 bases left in between. The CDR3: CASSKRTVLWMSDGYTF. DNA of the CDR3: TGTGCCAGCAGCAAACGGACAGTACTGTGGATGTCGGATGGCTACACCTTC.

This chain uses TRBV19 with TRBJ1-1; perhaps TRBD1 as D (5 bases). The germline CDR1 and CDR2 sequences are LNHDA and SQIVND (reference sequence). Trimming stripped 4 bases from V and 9 bases from J, with 12 bases between. The CDR3 has 12 amino acids. The CDR3: CASSNRPDQAFF. The CDR3 DNA sequence: TGTGCCAGTAGTAACAGGCCGGACCAAGCTTTCTTT.

The CDR3 DNA follows: TGTGCCAGTAGTATGGGGGGCGTGGCGGGTTACAATGAGCAGTTCTTC. Amino acids: CASSMGGVAGYNEQFF. The chain carries TRBV19 and TRBJ2-1, with D perhaps matching TRBD1 or TRBD2 (6 bases each). Germline V gene sequence: CDR1 LNHDA, CDR2 SQIVND (reference sequence). The CDR3 is made up of 16 amino acids. The V gene lost 3 bases and the J gene lost 4 bases, with 16 bases spanning the gap.

Written as DNA, the CDR3 is TGTGCCAGCAGCTTGGCCTTAGGGAACTACGAGCAGTACTTC. Protein sequence: CASSLALGNYEQYF. V and J are TRBV5-5 and TRBJ2-7; D gene ambiguous. Per germline, CDR1 SGHKS and CDR2 YYEKEE (reference sequence). The CDR3 has 14 residues. Trimming left V 0 bases short and J 3 bases short, with 10 bases between.

As DNA, the CDR3 is TGTGCCAGCAGCGAGACAACCGGGACTAGCGCCAGGGAGCAGTTCTTC. As protein: CASSETTGTSAREQFF. The V gene is TRBV7-9, the J gene TRBJ2-1; 10 bases match TRBD2. The CDR3 is made up of 16 amino acids. Germline loops: CDR1 SEHNR, CDR2 FQNEAQ (reference sequence). Trimming took 5 bases from V and 10 from J; bases not matched to a gene: 14.

The gene calls are TRBV5-4 and TRBJ1-1; D not resolved. CDR1 is SGHNT, CDR2 YYREEE, per germline (reference sequence). CDR3 length equals 16 residues. V shed 5 bases and J shed 3 bases, with 20 bases lying between them. Here the CDR3 reads CASSLSPGYGDTEAFF. In nucleotides, the CDR3 is TGTGCCAGCAGTCTGTCACCGGGTTATGGGGACACTGAAGCTTTCTTT.

The rearrangement uses TRBV6-1 and TRBJ2-2, with a tentative D call TRBD1 (5 bases). Between the trimmed V and J ends, which lost 5 bases and 6 bases, there was a span of 10 bases. Germline V CDR1 and CDR2: MNHNS, SASEGT. The CDR3 loop spans 13 amino acids. DNA of the CDR3: TGTGCCAGCAGTAGCCTGGGGCCCGGGGAGCTGTTTTTT. Protein product: CASSSLGPGELFF.

J is TRBJ2-1 and V is TRBV6-5, with 8 nucleotides matching TRBD1. Germline V CDR1 and CDR2: MNHEY, SVGAGI. The ends lost 2 bases at V and 4 bases at J; junction bases unmatched: 7. The CDR3 is made up of 16 amino acids. The CDR3: CASSYRPRTGYNEQFF. The CDR3 DNA reads TGTGCCAGCAGTTACCGACCGAGGACAGGGTACAATGAGCAGTTCTTC.

The gene calls are TRBV2 and TRBJ1-3; D not certain. The CDR3 totals 15 residues. V lost 6 bases, J lost 0 bases, and 12 bases lay in between. Looked up from germline, CDR1 is SNHLY and CDR2 is FYNNEI. This CDR3 is CASSPYSGSGNTIYF. The CDR3 DNA follows: TGTGCCAGCAGCCCATACAGCGGCTCTGGAAACACCATATATTTT.

The chain links TRBV7-9 to TRBJ1-1; the D is unclear. Per the germline V gene, CDR1 is SEHNR and CDR2 is FQNEAQ (reference sequence). Trimming pared 8 bases from V and 6 bases from J, leaving 4 bases between. This CDR3 has 9 residues. CDR3 DNA sequence: TGTGCCAGCGCTCCTGAAGCTTTCTTT. Protein product: CASAPEAFF.

The chain recombines TRBV10-3 with TRBJ1-6, with D possibly being TRBD1 (6 bases). Germline loops: CDR1 ENHRY, CDR2 SYGVKD. Between the trimmed V and J ends, which lost 10 bases and 5 bases, there was a span of 12 bases. The CDR3 contains 13 residues. In nucleotides, the CDR3 is TGTGCCACCCAGGACAGTAATAATTCACCCCTCCACTTT. It is translated as CATQDSNNSPLHF.

This chain uses TRBV20-1 with TRBJ2-7; D is unclear. V was trimmed by 4 bases and J by 0 bases, leaving 4 bases between them. Germline lookup yields CDR1 DFQATT and CDR2 SNEGSKA (reference sequence). The CDR3 length is 11 residues. Here the CDR3 DNA reads TGCAGTGCTACTTTCTCCTACGAGCAGTACTTC. As protein: CSATFSYEQYF.

This sequence joins TRBV11-2 and TRBJ2-7; 11 bases align to TRBD2. CDR3 length: 18 amino acids. The V gene end was trimmed by 4 bases and the J gene end by 3 bases; junction bases not matched to a gene: 14. Germline CDR1 reads SGHAT; CDR2 reads FQNNGV. CDR3 bases: TGTGCCAGCAGCTCCTACCCTAGGACTAGCGGGCCTATCTACGAGCAGTACTTC. It is translated as CASSSYPRTSGPIYEQYF.

The J gene is TRBJ2-1, the V gene TRBV7-9; D is ambiguous. The CDR3 sequence is 14 residues long. Germline V gene lookup returns CDR1 SEHNR and CDR2 FQNEAQ (reference sequence). V was trimmed by 1 base and J by 5 bases, leaving 9 bases between them. The CDR3 spells CASSLVLENNEQFF. As DNA, the CDR3 is TGTGCCAGCAGCTTAGTGCTAGAGAACAATGAGCAGTTCTTC. Supplemented by reference TRBV7-9 and TRBJ2-1, the full variable domain reads DTGVSQNPRHKITKRGQNVTFRCDPISEHNRLYWYRQTLGQGPEFLTYFQNEAQLEKSRLLSDRFSAERPKGSFSTLEIQRTEQGDSAMYLCASSLVLENNEQFFGPGTRLTVL.

The chain combines TRBV7-8 with TRBJ1-2; 8 bases are shared with TRBD1. This CDR3 spans 14 amino acids. Germline V gene lookup returns CDR1 SGHVS and CDR2 FQNEAQ. V was clipped by 3 bases and J by 7 bases; unmatched bases: 7. For the CDR3, the DNA is TGTGCCAGCAGCTTCAGGGGGCGGCTGGGTGGCTACACCTTC. Its protein product is CASSFRGRLGGYTF.

The chain recombines TRBV7-2 with TRBJ2-3; 10 positions agree with TRBD2. V shed 4 bases and J 4 bases; nucleotides not matched to a gene: 5. This CDR3 spans 15 amino acids. Germline CDR1 and CDR2: SGHTA and FQGNSA. This chain's CDR3 is CASSSSGGAADTQYF. The CDR3 DNA reads TGTGCCAGCAGCTCCAGCGGGGGGGCAGCAGATACGCAGTATTTT.